One sample yielded the 5 T cell receptor beta chains listed below, sequenced in a study of blood T cell repertoires in COVID-19. The method was immunoSEQ multiplex PCR; TCRdb's version includes in-frame clones alone and lacks a portion of them. Here the sample spans some 300,000 clones, 75% to 90% being singletons. Sequences were obtained from PBMCs or T cells enriched from blood (not recorded which). These receptors were obtained from a woman aged 40 to 50 who had recovered from COVID-19.

Here the CDR3 reads CATSRAGRREQYF. Written as DNA, the CDR3 is TGTGCCACCAGCAGAGCAGGGAGGAGGGAGCAGTACTTC. This chain links TRBV15 with TRBJ2-7; possible D gene TRBD2, 6 bases. In germline, CDR1 is LNHNV, CDR2 YYDKDF (reference sequence). V lost 1 base to trimming and J lost 7 bases, with 11 bases between them. This CDR3 region has 13 residues.

The rearrangement uses TRBV2 and TRBJ1-1, with D uncertain. Germline V gives CDR1 SNHLY, CDR2 FYNNEI. Between the trimmed V and J ends, which lost 8 bases and 0 bases, there was a span of 13 bases. This CDR3 comprises 14 residues. The CDR3 reads CASRLRYLNTEAFF. CDR3 DNA: TGTGCCAGCCGCCTTCGTTACTTGAACACTGAAGCTTTCTTT. The full variable domain, completed using reference TRBV2 and TRBJ1-1, is EPEVTQTPSHQVTQMGQEVILRCVPISNHLYFYWYRQILGQKVEFLVSFYNNEISEKSEIFDDQFSVERPDGSNFTLKIRSTKLEDSAMYFCASRLRYLNTEAFFGQGTRLTVV.

The chain couples TRBV2 to TRBJ1-4, with D perhaps matching TRBD1 (6 bases). The CDR3 is 16 residues long. V was shortened by 2 bases and J by 7 bases, with 17 bases between the two germline ends. Looked up from germline, CDR1 is SNHLY and CDR2 is FYNNEI. CDR3: CASSETLGGGGEKLFF. CDR3 sequence (DNA): TGTGCCAGCAGTGAAACTTTAGGGGGAGGGGGTGAAAAACTGTTTTTT.

The chain is built from TRBV9 and TRBJ1-1; the D is unclear. Trimming took off 4 bases at V and 0 bases at J, with 10 bases between the two ends. From germline, CDR1 is SGDLS and CDR2 YYNGEE. CDR3 size: 14 residues. CDR3 bases: TGTGCCAGCAGCCCTCTCAGTATGAACACTGAAGCTTTCTTT. The encoded protein is CASSPLSMNTEAFF.

V usage is TRBV7-9 and J usage is TRBJ1-1; no clear D. Germline CDR1 reads SEHNR; CDR2 reads FQNEAQ (reference sequence). The CDR3 is 15 residues long. V was cut by 1 base and J by 0 bases, with 9 bases left in between. CDR3 sequence (DNA): TGTGCCAGCAGCTTAGGTGCAGCGGTGAACACTGAAGCTTTCTTT. It codes for CASSLGAAVNTEAFF.